The clone carrying this T cell receptor (beta chain) was found a few times. Its cognate antigen is unknown. This sample was included in a study of regulatory T cells in long-lasting Graves disease. Germline CDR1 is ENHRY and CDR2 is SYGVKD. This CDR3 contains 13 residues. V lost 6 bases, J lost 10 bases, and 13 bases lay in between. Broader study findings: Newly diagnosed patients had higher TCR diversity than persistent Graves' patients did. The study found TRBV28, TRBJ1-2 and TRBJ2-5 favored in persistent disease. Whereas new patients shared some 970 public clonotypes, persistent patients shared more, at approximately 2,500.

With RNA extracted from PBMCs as input, the TCR library was made. Graves' disease diagnosis was established per American Thyroid Association guidelines. One entry per CDR3 protein, called by TCRdb with MiXCR from the reads. Of fewer than 2,000 distinct CDR3 sequences in the sample, approximately 84% were seen once. This sequence was found in a woman under 30 with Graves disease. The input for sequencing was peripheral blood mononuclear cells (PBMCs), taken with antithyroid drug treatment, in newly diagnosed or persistent Graves disease (not recorded which). The rearrangement links TRBV10-3 to TRBJ1-6; D unresolved. The CDR3 protein is CAISWRSGSPLHF. DNA for the CDR3: TGTGCCATCAGCTGGCGGTCCGGATCACCCCTCCACTTT.